This T cell receptor (beta chain) stems from a study of blood T cell repertoires in COVID-19. TCRdb keeps only in-frame clones here, not all; method: immunoSEQ multiplex PCR. Of tens of thousands of clones listed, roughly 80% are singletons. V was clipped by 5 bases and J by 8 bases; unmatched bases: 7. The germline CDR1 and CDR2 sequences are SGHTA and FQGNSA. This CDR3 is built from 14 residues. This TCR came from a woman aged 55 to 70 with acute or convalescent COVID-19. Sequenced material: peripheral blood. The genes are TRBV7-2 and TRBJ1-5, with TRBD1 matching 9 bases. The CDR3 DNA reads TGTGCCAGCAGCCTGGGGACAGGGATAGAGCCCCAGCATTTT. This encodes CASSLGTGIEPQHF.